Detailed here is one T cell receptor beta chain. The data originate from a study of identical twins' blood T cells. The CDR3 contains 16 residues. The V end was cut by 4 bases, the J end by 3 bases, with 17 bases between. Germline CDR1 and CDR2: SGHDT and YYEEEE. MiXCR, applied by TCRdb to the 5' RACE reads, yields one record per CDR3 protein. The data contain about 370,000 distinct CDR3 sequences, about 28% of them singletons. The chain has TRBV5-6 and TRBJ1-5, with a weak D call TRBD1 (6 bases). The sequencing input was PBMCs. The TCR originated in a woman aged 18 to 55 in good health. In DNA form, the CDR3 reads TGTGCCAGCAGCCGGTTGGTGGACAGAGCCAATCAGCCCCAGCATTTT. Translating it yields CASSRLVDRANQPQHF.